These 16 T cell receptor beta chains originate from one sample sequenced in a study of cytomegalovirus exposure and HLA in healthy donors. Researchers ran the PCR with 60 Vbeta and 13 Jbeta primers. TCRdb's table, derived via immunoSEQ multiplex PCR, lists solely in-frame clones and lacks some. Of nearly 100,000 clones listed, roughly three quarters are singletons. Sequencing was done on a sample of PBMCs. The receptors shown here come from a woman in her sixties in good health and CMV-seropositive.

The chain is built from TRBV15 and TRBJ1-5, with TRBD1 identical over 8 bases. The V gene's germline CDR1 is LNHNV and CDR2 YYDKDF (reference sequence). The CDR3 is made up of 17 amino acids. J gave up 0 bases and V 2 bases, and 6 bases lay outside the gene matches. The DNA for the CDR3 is TGTGCCACCAGCAGAATAATGACAGGGGATAGCAATCAGCCCCAGCATTTT. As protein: CATSRIMTGDSNQPQHF.

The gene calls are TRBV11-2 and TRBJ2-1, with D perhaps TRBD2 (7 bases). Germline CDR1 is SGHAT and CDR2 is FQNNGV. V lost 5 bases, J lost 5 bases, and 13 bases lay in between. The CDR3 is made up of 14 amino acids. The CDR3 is CASSEGGYHNEQFF. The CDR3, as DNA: TGTGCCAGCAGCGAGGGGGGGTACCACAATGAGCAGTTCTTC.

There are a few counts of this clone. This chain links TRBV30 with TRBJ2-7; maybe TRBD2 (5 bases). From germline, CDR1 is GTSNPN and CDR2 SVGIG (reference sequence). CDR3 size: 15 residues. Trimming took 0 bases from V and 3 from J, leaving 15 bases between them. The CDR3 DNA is TGTGCCTGGAGTGTAAGCGGTTCGCCATTCTACGAGCAGTACTTC. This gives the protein CAWSVSGSPFYEQYF.

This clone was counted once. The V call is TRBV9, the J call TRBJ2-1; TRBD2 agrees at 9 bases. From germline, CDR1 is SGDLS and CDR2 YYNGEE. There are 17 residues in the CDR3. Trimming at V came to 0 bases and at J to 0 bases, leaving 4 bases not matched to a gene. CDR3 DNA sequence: TGTGCCAGCAGCGTAGGGGCTAGCGGGAACTCCTACAATGAGCAGTTCTTC. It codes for CASSVGASGNSYNEQFF.

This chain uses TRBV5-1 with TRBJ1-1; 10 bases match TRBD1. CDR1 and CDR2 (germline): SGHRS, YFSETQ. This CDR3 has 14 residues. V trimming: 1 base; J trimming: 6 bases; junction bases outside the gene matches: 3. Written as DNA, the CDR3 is TGCGCCAGCAGCTTGAGGGACAGGGGAGCTGAAGCTTTCTTT. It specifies CASSLRDRGAEAFF.

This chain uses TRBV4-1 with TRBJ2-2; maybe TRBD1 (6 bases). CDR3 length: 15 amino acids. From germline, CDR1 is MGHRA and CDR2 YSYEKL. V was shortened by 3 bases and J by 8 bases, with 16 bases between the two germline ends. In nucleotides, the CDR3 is TGCGCCAGCAGCCAGGAACAGGGTTCCCGAGGGGAGCTGTTTTTT. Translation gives CASSQEQGSRGELFF.

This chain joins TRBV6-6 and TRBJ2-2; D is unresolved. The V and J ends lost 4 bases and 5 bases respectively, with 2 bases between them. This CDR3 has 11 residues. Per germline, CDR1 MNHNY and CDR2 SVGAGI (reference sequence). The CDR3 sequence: CASSLTGELFF. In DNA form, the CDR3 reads TGTGCCAGCAGTTTAACCGGGGAGCTGTTTTTT.

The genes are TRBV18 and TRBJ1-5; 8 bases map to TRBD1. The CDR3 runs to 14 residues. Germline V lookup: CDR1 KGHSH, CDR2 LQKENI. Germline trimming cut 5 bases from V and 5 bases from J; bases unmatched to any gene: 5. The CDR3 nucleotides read TGTGCCAGCTCATCGACAGGGGTGGATCAGCCCCAGCATTTT. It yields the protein CASSSTGVDQPQHF.

Here the CDR3 reads CASSFRGDYGYTF. In DNA, the CDR3 is TGTGCCAGCAGCTTCAGGGGTGACTATGGCTACACCTTC. The chain employs TRBV5-4 and TRBJ1-2, with a tentative D call TRBD1 (6 bases). The V end lost 2 bases, the J end lost 3 bases, and 8 bases lay between the germline ends. Germline V lookup: CDR1 SGHNT, CDR2 YYREEE (reference sequence). The CDR3 length is 13 residues.

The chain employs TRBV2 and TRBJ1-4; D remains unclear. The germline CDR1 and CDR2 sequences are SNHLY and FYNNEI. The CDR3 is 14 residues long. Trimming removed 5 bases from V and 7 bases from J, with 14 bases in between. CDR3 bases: TGTGCCAGCAGTCCCGCGGGTCGGAGTGAAAAACTGTTTTTT. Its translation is CASSPAGRSEKLFF.

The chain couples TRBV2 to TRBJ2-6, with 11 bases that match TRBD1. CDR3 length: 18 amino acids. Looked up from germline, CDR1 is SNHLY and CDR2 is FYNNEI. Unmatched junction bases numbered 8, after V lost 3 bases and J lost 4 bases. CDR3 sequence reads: CASSDRGQGVVGANVLTF. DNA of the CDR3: TGTGCCAGCAGTGACCGGGGACAGGGGGTGGTCGGGGCCAACGTCCTGACTTTC.

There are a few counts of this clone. The CDR3 is CAISGGGYGYTF. CDR3 DNA sequence: TGTGCCATCAGTGGGGGGGGCTATGGCTACACCTTC. V usage is TRBV10-3 and J usage is TRBJ1-2, with D possibly TRBD1 on 5 matching bases. This CDR3 spans 12 amino acids. The V gene's germline CDR1 is ENHRY and CDR2 SYGVKD. The V and J ends lost 4 bases and 4 bases respectively, with 7 bases between them.

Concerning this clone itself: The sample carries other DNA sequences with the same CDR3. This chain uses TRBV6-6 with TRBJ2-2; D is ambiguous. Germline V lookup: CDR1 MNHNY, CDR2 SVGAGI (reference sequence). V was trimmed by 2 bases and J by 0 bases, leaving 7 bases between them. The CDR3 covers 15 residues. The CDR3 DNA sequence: TGTGCCAGCAGTTACAGAACACCGAACACCGGGGAGCTGTTTTTT. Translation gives CASSYRTPNTGELFF.

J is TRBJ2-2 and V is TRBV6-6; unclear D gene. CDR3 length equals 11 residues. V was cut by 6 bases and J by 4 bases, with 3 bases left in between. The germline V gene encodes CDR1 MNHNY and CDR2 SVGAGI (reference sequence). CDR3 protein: CASSFTGELFF. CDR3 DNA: TGTGCCAGCAGCTTCACCGGGGAGCTGTTTTTT.

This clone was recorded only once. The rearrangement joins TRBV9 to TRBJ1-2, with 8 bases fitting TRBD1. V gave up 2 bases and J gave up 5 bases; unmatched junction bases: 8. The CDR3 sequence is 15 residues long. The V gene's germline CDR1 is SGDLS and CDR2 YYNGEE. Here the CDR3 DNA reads TGTGCCAGCAGCGTCGCGGCAGGGGGCGCATATGGCTACACCTTC. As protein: CASSVAAGGAYGYTF. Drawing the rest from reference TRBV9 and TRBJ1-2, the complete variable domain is DSGVTQTPKHLITATGQRVTLRCSPRSGDLSVYWYQQSLDQGLQFLIQYYNGEERAKGNILERFSAQQFPDLHSELNLSSLELGDSALYFCASSVAAGGAYGYTFGSGTRLTVV.

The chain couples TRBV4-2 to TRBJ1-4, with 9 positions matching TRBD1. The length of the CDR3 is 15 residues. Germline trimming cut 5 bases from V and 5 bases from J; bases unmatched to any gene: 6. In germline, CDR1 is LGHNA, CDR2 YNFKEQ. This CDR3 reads CASSSPGQGNEKLFF. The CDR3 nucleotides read TGTGCCAGCAGCTCCCCGGGACAGGGAAATGAAAAACTGTTTTTT.